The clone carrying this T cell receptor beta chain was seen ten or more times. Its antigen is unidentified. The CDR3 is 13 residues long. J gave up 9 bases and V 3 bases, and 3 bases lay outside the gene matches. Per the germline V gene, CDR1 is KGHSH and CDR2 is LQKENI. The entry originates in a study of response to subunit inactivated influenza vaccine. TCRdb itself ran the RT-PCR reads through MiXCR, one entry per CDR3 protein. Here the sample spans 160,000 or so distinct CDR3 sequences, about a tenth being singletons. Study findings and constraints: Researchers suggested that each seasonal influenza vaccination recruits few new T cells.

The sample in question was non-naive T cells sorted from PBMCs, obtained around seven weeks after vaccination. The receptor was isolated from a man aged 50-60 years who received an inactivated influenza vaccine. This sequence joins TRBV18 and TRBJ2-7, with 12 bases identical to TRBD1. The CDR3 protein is CASSPGTGGWQYF. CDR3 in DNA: TGTGCCAGCTCACCCGGGACAGGGGGCTGGCAGTACTTC.